The rows below give T cell receptor beta chains drawn from one sample of a study of regulatory T cells in long-lasting Graves disease. TCRdb called the multiplex PCR reads again in MiXCR, with one record for every CDR3 protein. Found here are 350,000 to 500,000 distinct CDR3 sequences, 12% to 15% of them singletons; the top ten hold around a sixth. These data are also associated with another study on T cells in Graves' hyperthyroidism and ophthalmopathy.

The sequenced sample was peripheral blood mononuclear cells (PBMCs), obtained at new diagnosis, from a patient treated with antithyroid drugs. The receptors stem from a woman in her 50s with Graves disease. Both conserved end residues are part of each CDR3. A D gene is named only where the DNA matches it firmly. A clone size is listed for some rows: how often the clone was seen (once, few, many), or a class if it is expanded.

V gene: TRBV2
J gene: TRBJ1-2
D gene: .
clone size: many
CDR3 protein: CASSDLQGGYGYTF
CDR3 DNA: TGTGCCAGCAGTGATCTGCAGGGTGGCTATGGCTACACCTTC

V gene: TRBV12-3/TRBV12-4
J gene: TRBJ1-6
D gene: .
clone size: few
CDR3 protein: CASSNLRTDSPLHF
CDR3 DNA: TGTGCCAGCAGCAACCTCCGAACCGATTCACCCCTCCACTTT

V gene: TRBV5-1
J gene: TRBJ2-7
D gene: .
clone size: many
CDR3 protein: CASSLVQDDYEQYF
CDR3 DNA: TGCGCCAGCAGCTTGGTTCAAGACGACTACGAGCAGTACTTC

V gene: TRBV5-8
J gene: TRBJ1-5
D gene: .
clone size: few
CDR3 protein: CASSGRARYSNQPQHF
CDR3 DNA: TGTGCCAGCAGCGGCAGGGCTCGATATAGCAATCAGCCCCAGCATTTT

V gene: TRBV7-9
J gene: TRBJ2-2
D gene: TRBD1
clone size: .
CDR3 protein: CASSSRARQGLNTGELFF
CDR3 DNA: TGTGCCAGCAGCTCAAGGGCCCGACAGGGGCTTAACACCGGGGAGCTGTTTTTT

V gene: TRBV7-2
J gene: TRBJ1-6
D gene: .
clone size: many
CDR3 protein: CASTPLGDSPLHF
CDR3 DNA: TGTGCCAGCACCCCGCTTGGGGATTCACCCCTCCACTTT

V gene: TRBV13
J gene: TRBJ1-1
D gene: .
clone size: .
CDR3 protein: CASGQGIGAFF
CDR3 DNA: TGTGCCAGCGGGCAGGGGATTGGAGCTTTCTTT

V gene: TRBV19
J gene: TRBJ2-1
D gene: TRBD2
clone size: few
CDR3 protein: CASREDLGNEQFF
CDR3 DNA: TGTGCCAGTCGGGAGGACCTCGGCAATGAGCAGTTCTTC

V gene: TRBV29-1
J gene: TRBJ2-7
D gene: .
clone size: few
CDR3 protein: CSVEGSRGYEQYF
CDR3 DNA: TGCAGCGTGGAGGGGTCCAGAGGGTACGAGCAGTACTTC

V gene: TRBV19
J gene: TRBJ2-7
D gene: .
clone size: .
CDR3 protein: CASSMAESLRAYEQYF
CDR3 DNA: TGTGCCAGTAGTATGGCGGAGTCACTGCGAGCCTACGAGCAGTACTTC

V gene: TRBV28
J gene: TRBJ2-7
D gene: TRBD2
clone size: many
CDR3 protein: CASSFSGAASYEQYF
CDR3 DNA: TGTGCCAGCAGTTTTAGCGGGGCTGCCTCCTACGAGCAGTACTTC

V gene: TRBV7-3
J gene: TRBJ2-1
D gene: TRBD2
clone size: few
CDR3 protein: CASSSGLAGVYEQFF
CDR3 DNA: TGTGCCAGCAGCTCGGGACTAGCGGGAGTTTATGAGCAGTTCTTC

V gene: TRBV27
J gene: TRBJ2-3
D gene: TRBD1
clone size: .
CDR3 protein: CASSSHRGRSTDTQYF
CDR3 DNA: TGTGCCAGCAGTTCCCACAGGGGGCGAAGCACAGATACGCAGTATTTT

V gene: TRBV19
J gene: TRBJ1-2
D gene: .
clone size: few
CDR3 protein: CASTSTGLLGPSYTF
CDR3 DNA: TGTGCCAGTACCTCGACAGGCCTCCTTGGCCCGAGCTACACCTTC

V gene: TRBV5-4
J gene: TRBJ2-1
D gene: .
clone size: few
CDR3 protein: CASSSTGSAEQFF
CDR3 DNA: TGTGCCAGCAGCTCGACTGGCAGCGCTGAGCAGTTCTTC

V gene: TRBV20-1
J gene: TRBJ2-1
D gene: .
clone size: many
CDR3 protein: CSAEGVGPSNEQFF
CDR3 DNA: TGCAGTGCGGAGGGGGTGGGTCCCTCCAATGAGCAGTTCTTC

V gene: TRBV28
J gene: TRBJ1-2
D gene: TRBD1
clone size: many
CDR3 protein: CASSPHGTGHGYTF
CDR3 DNA: TGTGCCAGCAGTCCCCATGGGACAGGGCATGGCTACACCTTC

V gene: TRBV5-1
J gene: TRBJ2-3
D gene: .
clone size: many
CDR3 protein: CASSLDAGTDTQYF
CDR3 DNA: TGCGCCAGCAGCTTGGACGCGGGAACGGATACGCAGTATTTT

V gene: TRBV5-8
J gene: TRBJ2-5
D gene: TRBD2
clone size: few
CDR3 protein: CASSDPGSGSGVTQYF
CDR3 DNA: TGTGCCAGCAGCGATCCGGGTAGCGGGAGCGGTGTGACCCAGTACTTC

V gene: TRBV20-1
J gene: TRBJ2-5
D gene: TRBD2
clone size: many
CDR3 protein: CSASGGSAGVQETQYF
CDR3 DNA: TGCAGTGCTAGCGGGGGGTCAGCGGGGGTCCAAGAGACCCAGTACTTC

V gene: TRBV13
J gene: TRBJ2-1
D gene: TRBD2
clone size: .
CDR3 protein: CASRPAGAGEQFF
CDR3 DNA: TGTGCCAGCAGACCAGCGGGAGCTGGTGAGCAGTTCTTC

V gene: TRBV5-5
J gene: TRBJ1-5
D gene: .
clone size: many
CDR3 protein: CASSEDGLDSNQPQHF
CDR3 DNA: TGTGCCAGCAGCGAGGACGGACTCGACAGCAATCAGCCCCAGCATTTT

V gene: TRBV6-2/TRBV6-3
J gene: TRBJ1-6
D gene: .
clone size: few
CDR3 protein: CASSEAPDGGSPLHF
CDR3 DNA: TGTGCCAGCAGTGAAGCTCCTGACGGAGGGTCACCCCTCCACTTT

V gene: TRBV6-1
J gene: TRBJ1-4
D gene: .
clone size: many
CDR3 protein: CASKLYHEATNEKLFF
CDR3 DNA: TGTGCCAGCAAACTCTACCATGAGGCAACTAATGAAAAACTGTTTTTT

V gene: TRBV5-1
J gene: TRBJ2-3
D gene: .
clone size: many
CDR3 protein: CASSSTAGAGPTDTQYF
CDR3 DNA: TGCGCCAGCAGCTCGACCGCAGGGGCGGGGCCCACAGATACGCAGTATTTT

V gene: TRBV7-9
J gene: TRBJ2-5
D gene: .
clone size: .
CDR3 protein: CASSLAGARETQYF
CDR3 DNA: TGTGCCAGCAGCTTAGCGGGAGCTAGAGAGACCCAGTACTTC

V gene: TRBV6-5
J gene: TRBJ2-7
D gene: .
clone size: many
CDR3 protein: CASSYSLDRPEPYEQYF
CDR3 DNA: TGTGCCAGCAGTTACTCCCTGGACAGACCCGAACCCTACGAGCAGTACTTC

V gene: TRBV28
J gene: TRBJ2-3
D gene: .
clone size: many
CDR3 protein: CATNPPGSDTQYF
CDR3 DNA: TGTGCCACCAACCCCCCGGGTTCGGATACGCAGTATTTT

V gene: TRBV12-3/TRBV12-4
J gene: TRBJ2-2
D gene: .
clone size: many
CDR3 protein: CASSPSSGGTGELFF
CDR3 DNA: TGTGCCAGCAGCCCTTCCTCCGGGGGCACCGGGGAGCTGTTTTTT

V gene: TRBV19
J gene: TRBJ1-3
D gene: .
clone size: .
CDR3 protein: CASSRGRGSGNTIYF
CDR3 DNA: TGTGCCAGTAGTCGCGGACGGGGCTCTGGAAACACCATATATTTT

V gene: TRBV4-1
J gene: TRBJ2-6
D gene: .
clone size: .
CDR3 protein: CASSQGEIGSGANVLTF
CDR3 DNA: TGCGCCAGCAGCCAAGGGGAAATAGGTTCTGGGGCCAACGTCCTGACTTTC

V gene: TRBV28
J gene: TRBJ1-6
D gene: .
clone size: few
CDR3 protein: CASIWQGTYNSPLHF
CDR3 DNA: TGTGCCAGCATTTGGCAGGGAACATATAATTCACCCCTTCACTTT

V gene: TRBV7-3
J gene: TRBJ2-3
D gene: .
clone size: many
CDR3 protein: CASSSVMGGTDTQYF
CDR3 DNA: TGTGCCAGCAGCTCGGTCATGGGGGGCACAGATACGCAGTATTTT

V gene: TRBV6-2/TRBV6-3
J gene: TRBJ1-1
D gene: .
clone size: few
CDR3 protein: CASSNSWTEAFF
CDR3 DNA: TGTGCCAGCAGTAACTCGTGGACTGAAGCTTTCTTT

V gene: TRBV13
J gene: TRBJ2-1
D gene: TRBD2
clone size: .
CDR3 protein: CASSLKTSGKFNEQFF
CDR3 DNA: TGTGCCAGCAGCTTAAAGACTAGCGGGAAGTTCAATGAGCAGTTCTTC

V gene: TRBV29-1
J gene: TRBJ2-1
D gene: .
clone size: few
CDR3 protein: CSVGVAGWYNEQFF
CDR3 DNA: TGCAGCGTTGGTGTGGCAGGGTGGTACAATGAGCAGTTCTTC

V gene: TRBV30
J gene: TRBJ1-2
D gene: .
clone size: many
CDR3 protein: CAWSDGGLGYGYTF
CDR3 DNA: TGTGCCTGGAGTGACGGTGGATTAGGCTATGGCTACACCTTC

V gene: TRBV6-2/TRBV6-3
J gene: TRBJ1-5
D gene: TRBD1
clone size: .
CDR3 protein: CASSYEGQSNQPQHF
CDR3 DNA: TGTGCCAGCAGTTACGAGGGACAGAGCAATCAGCCCCAGCATTTT

V gene: TRBV12-3/TRBV12-4
J gene: TRBJ1-1
D gene: .
clone size: few
CDR3 protein: CTSSRTGTGRAFF
CDR3 DNA: TGTACCAGCAGTCGTACCGGGACGGGGAGGGCTTTCTTT

V gene: TRBV7-6
J gene: TRBJ2-1
D gene: .
clone size: many
CDR3 protein: CASSFTDTYNEQFF
CDR3 DNA: TGTGCCAGCAGCTTTACGGACACATACAATGAGCAGTTCTTC

V gene: TRBV27
J gene: TRBJ2-2
D gene: TRBD2
clone size: few
CDR3 protein: CASGRAINGELFF
CDR3 DNA: TGTGCCAGCGGGAGGGCCATTAACGGGGAGCTGTTTTTT